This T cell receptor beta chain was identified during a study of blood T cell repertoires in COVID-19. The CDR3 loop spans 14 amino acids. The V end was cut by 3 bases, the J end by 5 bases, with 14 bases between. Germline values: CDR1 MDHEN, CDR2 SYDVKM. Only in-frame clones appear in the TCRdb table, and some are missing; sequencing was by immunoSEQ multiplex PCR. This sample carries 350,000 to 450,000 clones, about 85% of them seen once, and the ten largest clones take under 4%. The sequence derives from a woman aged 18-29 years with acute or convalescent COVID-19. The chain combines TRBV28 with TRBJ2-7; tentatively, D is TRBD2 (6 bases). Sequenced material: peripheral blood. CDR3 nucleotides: TGTGCCAGCAGTTTCTGGAGGGAGTCGGACGAGCAGTACTTC. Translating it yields CASSFWRESDEQYF.